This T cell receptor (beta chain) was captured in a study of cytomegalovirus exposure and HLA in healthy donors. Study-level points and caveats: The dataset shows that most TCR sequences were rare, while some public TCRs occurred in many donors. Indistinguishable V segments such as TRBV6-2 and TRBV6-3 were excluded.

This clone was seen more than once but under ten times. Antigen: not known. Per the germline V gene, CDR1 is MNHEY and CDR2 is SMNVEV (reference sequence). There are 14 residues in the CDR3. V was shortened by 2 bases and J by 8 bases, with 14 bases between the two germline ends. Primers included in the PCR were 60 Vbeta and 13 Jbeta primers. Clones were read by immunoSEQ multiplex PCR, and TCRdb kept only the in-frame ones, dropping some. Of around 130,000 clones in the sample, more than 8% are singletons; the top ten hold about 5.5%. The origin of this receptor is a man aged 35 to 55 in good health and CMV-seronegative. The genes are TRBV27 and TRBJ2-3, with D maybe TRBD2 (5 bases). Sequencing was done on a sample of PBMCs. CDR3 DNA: TGTGCCAGCAGTTTAAGGAGGCTAGGAGGTACGCAGTATTTT. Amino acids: CASSLRRLGGTQYF.